This TCR beta chain originates from a study of T cell responses to AZD1222 COVID-19 vaccine. In regard to this clone: What it recognizes is unknown.

The V segment lost 5 bases and the J segment 8 bases; nucleotides outside the gene matches: 11. CDR1 SGHTA and CDR2 FQGNSA come from the germline V gene. CDR3 length: 15 residues. The method was immunoSEQ multiplex PCR; TCRdb's version includes in-frame clones alone and lacks a portion of them. Of approximately 88,000 clones detected, approximately 80% appear once; the ten largest clones hold approximately 21%. Points from the study as a whole: Donors were largely white British and mainly female; clonal diversity was possibly underestimated.

This sequence joins TRBV7-2 and TRBJ1-4, with TRBD1 identical over 7 bases. This specimen was peripheral blood, taken on day 0 of AZD1222 vaccination. This TCR was sampled from an adult in good health. The CDR3 is CASSPRDSKGEKLFF. The CDR3 bases are TGTGCCAGCAGCCCTCGGGACAGCAAAGGGGAAAAACTGTTTTTT.